This TCR beta chain is from a study of T cells in Graves' hyperthyroidism and ophthalmopathy. Overall study findings and caveats: Ophthalmopathy was model-predicted a median 6.5 months pre-onset.

Trimming took 6 bases from V and 1 from J, leaving 12 bases between them. This CDR3 contains 14 residues. RNA transcripts yielded amplified TCR beta CDR3 regions. The TCR CDR3 first-round RT-PCR relied on the HTBI primer set. Each CDR3 protein gets one entry after TCRdb re-called the multiplex PCR reads with MiXCR. Among approximately 480,000 distinct CDR3 sequences listed, about a fifth were seen once. Patients aged 18 to 65 had newly diagnosed hyperthyroidism of under 2 months' duration. Uncontrolled infection, other autoimmune disease, pregnancy or lactation excluded patients. Fresh 10 ml peripheral blood yielded PBMCs. This clonotype has ten or more counts. Its antigen remains unidentified.

The material sequenced was blood. This chain uses TRBV12-3 or TRBV12-4 with TRBJ1-1, with D possibly matching TRBD1 (6 bases). The source of this sequence is a young man with Graves' hyperthyroidism. The DNA of the CDR3 is TGTGCCAGCAGAACTAGGGGGGCGAACACTGAAGCTTTCTTT. This gives the protein CASRTRGANTEAFF.